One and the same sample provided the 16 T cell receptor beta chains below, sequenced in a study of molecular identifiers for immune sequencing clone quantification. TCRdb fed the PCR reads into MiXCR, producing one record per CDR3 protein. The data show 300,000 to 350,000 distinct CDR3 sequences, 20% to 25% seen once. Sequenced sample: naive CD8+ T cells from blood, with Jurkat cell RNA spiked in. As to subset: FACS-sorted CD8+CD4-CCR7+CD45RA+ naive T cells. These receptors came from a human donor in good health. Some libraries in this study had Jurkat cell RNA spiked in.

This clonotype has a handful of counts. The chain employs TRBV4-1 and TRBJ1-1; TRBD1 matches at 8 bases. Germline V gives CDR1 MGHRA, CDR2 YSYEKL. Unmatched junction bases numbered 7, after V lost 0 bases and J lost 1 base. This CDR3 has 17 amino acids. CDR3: CASSQEPQGAANTEAFF. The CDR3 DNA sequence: TGCGCCAGCAGCCAAGAGCCTCAGGGGGCCGCGAACACTGAAGCTTTCTTT.

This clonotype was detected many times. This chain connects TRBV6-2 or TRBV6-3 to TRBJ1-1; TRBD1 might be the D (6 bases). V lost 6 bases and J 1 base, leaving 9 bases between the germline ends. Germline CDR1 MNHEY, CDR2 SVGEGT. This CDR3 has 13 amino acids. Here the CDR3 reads CASRRQENTEAFF. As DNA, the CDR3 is TGTGCCAGCAGAAGACAGGAGAACACTGAAGCTTTCTTT.

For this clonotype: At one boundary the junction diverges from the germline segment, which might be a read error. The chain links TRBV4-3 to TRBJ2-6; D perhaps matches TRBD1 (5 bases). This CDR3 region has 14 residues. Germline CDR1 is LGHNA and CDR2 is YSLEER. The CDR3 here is CASSQGSGASVLTF. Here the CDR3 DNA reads TGCGCCAGCAGCCAAGGTTCTGGGGCCAGCGTCCTGACTTTC.

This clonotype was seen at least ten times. CDR3 loop: CASSATNYGYTF. The CDR3 region has the DNA TGCGCCAGCAGCGCAACAAACTATGGCTACACCTTC. The gene calls are TRBV4-3 and TRBJ1-2; D is ambiguous. This CDR3 has 12 amino acids. In germline, CDR1 is LGHNA, CDR2 YSLEER. Trimming cost V 5 bases and J 2 bases, with 6 bases left between them.

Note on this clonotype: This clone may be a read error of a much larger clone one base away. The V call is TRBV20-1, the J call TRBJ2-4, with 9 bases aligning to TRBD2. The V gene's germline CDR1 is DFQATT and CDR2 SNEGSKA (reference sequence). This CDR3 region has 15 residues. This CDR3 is CSARDRGRAKNIQCF. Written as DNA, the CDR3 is TGCAGTGCTAGAGATCGCGGGAGGGCCAAAAACATTCAGTGCTTC.

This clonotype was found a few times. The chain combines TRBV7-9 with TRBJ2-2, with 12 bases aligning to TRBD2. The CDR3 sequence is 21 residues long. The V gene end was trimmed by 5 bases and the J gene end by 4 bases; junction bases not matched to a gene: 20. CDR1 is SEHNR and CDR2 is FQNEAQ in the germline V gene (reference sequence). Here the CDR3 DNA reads TGTGCCAGCAGCCCGGTTGCAGGCTCCAAGACTAGCGGGAGATTCACCGGGGAGCTGTTTTTT. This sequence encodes CASSPVAGSKTSGRFTGELFF.

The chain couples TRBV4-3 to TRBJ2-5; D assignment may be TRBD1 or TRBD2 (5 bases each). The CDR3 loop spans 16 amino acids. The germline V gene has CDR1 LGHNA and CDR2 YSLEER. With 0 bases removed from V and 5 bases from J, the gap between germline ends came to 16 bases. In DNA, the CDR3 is TGCGCCAGCAGCCAAGATGGAGGACAAAGGCCCGAGACCCAGTACTTC. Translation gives CASSQDGGQRPETQYF.

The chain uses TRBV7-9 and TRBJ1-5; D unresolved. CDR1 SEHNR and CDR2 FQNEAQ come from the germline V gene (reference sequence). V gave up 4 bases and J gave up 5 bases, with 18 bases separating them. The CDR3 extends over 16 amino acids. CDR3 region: CASSSFFTSRDQPQHF. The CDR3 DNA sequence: TGTGCCAGCAGCTCCTTTTTTACCTCTAGGGATCAGCCCCAGCATTTT.

The CDR3 here is CASSPYRGTNTEAFF. CDR3 coding DNA: TGTGCCAGCAGTCCTTACAGGGGGACGAACACTGAAGCTTTCTTT. The chain carries TRBV28 and TRBJ1-1, with 8 bases aligning to TRBD1. V shed 5 bases and J 1 base; nucleotides not matched to a gene: 6. Per germline, CDR1 MDHEN and CDR2 SYDVKM. This CDR3 region has 15 residues.

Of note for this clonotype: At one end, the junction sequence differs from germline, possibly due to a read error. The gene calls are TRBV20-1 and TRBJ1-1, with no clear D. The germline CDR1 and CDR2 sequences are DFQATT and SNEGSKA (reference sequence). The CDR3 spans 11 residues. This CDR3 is CSARDRFEALF. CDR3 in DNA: TGCAGTGCTAGAGATCGGTTTGAAGCTCTCTTT.

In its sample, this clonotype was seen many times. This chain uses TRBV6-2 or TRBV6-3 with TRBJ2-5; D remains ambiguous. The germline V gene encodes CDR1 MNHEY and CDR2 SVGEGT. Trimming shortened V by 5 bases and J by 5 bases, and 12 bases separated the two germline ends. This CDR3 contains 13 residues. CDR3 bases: TGTGCCAGCAGTATCTCTCTGGGGGAGACCCAGTACTTC. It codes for CASSISLGETQYF.

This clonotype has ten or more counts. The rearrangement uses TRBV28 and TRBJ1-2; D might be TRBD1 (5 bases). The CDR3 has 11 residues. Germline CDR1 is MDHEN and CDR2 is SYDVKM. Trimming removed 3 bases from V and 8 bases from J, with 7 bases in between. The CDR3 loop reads CASSLGDGYTF. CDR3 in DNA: TGTGCCAGCAGTTTGGGGGACGGCTACACCTTC.

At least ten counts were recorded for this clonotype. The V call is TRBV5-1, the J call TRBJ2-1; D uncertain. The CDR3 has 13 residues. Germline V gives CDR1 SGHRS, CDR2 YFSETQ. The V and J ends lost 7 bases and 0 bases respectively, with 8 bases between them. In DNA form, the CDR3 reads TGCGCCAGCGCGGCCGTCTCCTACAATGAGCAGTTCTTC. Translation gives CASAAVSYNEQFF.

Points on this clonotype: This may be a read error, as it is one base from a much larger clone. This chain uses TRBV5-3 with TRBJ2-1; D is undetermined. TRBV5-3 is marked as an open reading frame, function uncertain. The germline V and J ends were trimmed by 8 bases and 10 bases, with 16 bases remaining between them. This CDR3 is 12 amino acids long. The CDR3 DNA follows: TGTGCCAGCAGCCCCTCTTCGTACGAGCAGTTCTTC. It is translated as CASSPSSYEQFF.

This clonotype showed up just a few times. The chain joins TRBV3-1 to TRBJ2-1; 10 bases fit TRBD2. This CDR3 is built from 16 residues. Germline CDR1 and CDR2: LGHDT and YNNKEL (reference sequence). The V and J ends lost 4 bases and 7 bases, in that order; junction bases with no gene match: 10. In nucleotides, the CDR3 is TGTGCCAGCAGCCTAAACCCGGGACTAGCGTCGAATGAGCAGTTCTTC. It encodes CASSLNPGLASNEQFF.

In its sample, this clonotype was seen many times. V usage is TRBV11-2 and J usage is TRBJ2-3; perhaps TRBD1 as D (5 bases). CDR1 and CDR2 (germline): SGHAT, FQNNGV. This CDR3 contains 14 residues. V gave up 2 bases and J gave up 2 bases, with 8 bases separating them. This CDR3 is CASSLSGYTDTQYF. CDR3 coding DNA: TGTGCCAGCAGCTTATCAGGGTACACAGATACGCAGTATTTT.